The 2 T cell receptor beta chains reported below all come from one sample, sequenced in a study of CD4 T cells in relation to SARS-CoV-2 and coronaviruses. Sequencing was performed with immunoSEQ multiplex PCR; in TCRdb, only in-frame clones are kept and a portion is missing. The sample lists 60,000 to 85,000 clones, roughly 93% seen once, with under 0.25% in the top ten. The unexposed donors gave CD4+ T cells in about 2011-2018, prior to COVID-19. Sequenced material: naive CD4+ T cells from PBMCs. The subset: naive CD4+ T cells isolated by negative enrichment. Every receptor here comes from a human donor in good health.

The chain uses TRBV3-1 (or the pseudogene TRBV3-2) and TRBJ2-3; possible D gene TRBD1, 5 bases. Germline loops: CDR1 LGHDT, CDR2 YNNKEL (reference sequence). The CDR3 is made up of 12 amino acids. Trimming removed 4 bases at V and 8 bases at J, with 10 bases between. The CDR3 DNA sequence: TGTGCCAGCAGCCTGGGGCCGATTACGCAGTATTTT. Encoded protein: CASSLGPITQYF.

The chain joins TRBV21-1 to TRBJ2-7. TRBV21-1 is given as a pseudogene. The CDR3 is made up of 12 amino acids. DNA for the CDR3: TGTGCCAGCAGCTCAGCCTCCTACGAGCAGTACTTC. Residues: CASSSASYEQYF.